The 30 T cell receptor beta chains below were found in one sample sequenced in a study of T cell responses to AZD1222 COVID-19 vaccine. The repertoire was sequenced with immunoSEQ multiplex PCR; TCRdb's copy has only in-frame clones and lacks some. The sample includes about 130,000 clones, roughly nine tenths of them seen just once. The sequencing here drew on peripheral blood, taken 28 days after the second AZD1222 dose. The receptors were gathered from an adult who received the AZD1222 COVID-19 vaccine.

The CDR3 coding sequence is TGTGCCAGCAGCCAAGATAGGCTGATGCGGGAGCAGTTCTTC. Translated: CASSQDRLMREQFF. This chain connects TRBV4-2 to TRBJ2-1; D not resolved. The CDR3 loop spans 14 amino acids. From germline, CDR1 is LGHNA and CDR2 YNFKEQ. Trimming left V 0 bases short and J 10 bases short, with 13 bases between.

The rearrangement links TRBV6-5 to TRBJ1-3; D is ambiguous. CDR1 is MNHEY and CDR2 is SVGAGI in the germline V gene. Trimming removed 5 bases from V and 4 bases from J, with 12 bases in between. The CDR3 loop spans 14 amino acids. The CDR3 loop reads CASSPQVQGNTIYF. The CDR3 bases are TGTGCCAGCAGTCCTCAGGTGCAAGGAAACACCATATATTTT.

The chain couples TRBV9 to TRBJ1-2; tentatively, D is TRBD1 (5 bases). The V end was cut by 3 bases, the J end by 4 bases, with 7 bases between. Germline lookup yields CDR1 SGDLS and CDR2 YYNGEE. The CDR3 contains 12 residues. The CDR3 is CASSAQVYGYTF. The CDR3 DNA reads TGTGCCAGCAGCGCACAGGTCTATGGCTACACCTTC.

Only one count was recorded for this clone. The V gene is TRBV7-2, the J gene TRBJ1-1; weak D call: TRBD1 (5 bases). This CDR3 has 14 amino acids. V lost 0 bases, J lost 5 bases, and 10 bases lay in between. From germline, CDR1 is SGHTA and CDR2 FQGNSA. The CDR3 sequence is CASSLAPRVTEAFF. In DNA form, the CDR3 reads TGTGCCAGCAGCTTAGCCCCCAGGGTTACTGAAGCTTTCTTT.

The chain links TRBV5-4 to TRBJ1-1; 7 bases fit TRBD1. V was pared by 4 bases and J by 1 base, with 7 bases of the junction left unmatched. Germline V gene lookup returns CDR1 SGHNT and CDR2 YYREEE (reference sequence). The CDR3 sequence is 15 residues long. CDR3 amino acids: CASSHGTERNTEAFF. The CDR3 DNA sequence: TGTGCCAGCAGCCACGGGACAGAAAGGAACACTGAAGCTTTCTTT.

This chain's CDR3 is CASSFINEQFF. The CDR3 DNA follows: TGTGCCAGCAGCTTTATTAATGAGCAGTTCTTC. V and J are TRBV7-2 and TRBJ2-1; D is ambiguous. Per the germline V gene, CDR1 is SGHTA and CDR2 is FQGNSA. Trimming pared 3 bases from V and 7 bases from J, leaving 4 bases between. CDR3 length: 11 residues.

J is TRBJ1-2 and V is TRBV18; a possible D gene is TRBD1 (5 bases). The CDR3 extends over 14 amino acids. V lost 0 bases, J lost 6 bases, and 11 bases lay in between. The germline V gene has CDR1 KGHSH and CDR2 LQKENI. The CDR3 coding sequence is TGTGCCAGCTCACCACCGGGACGTCAGGATGGCTACACCTTC. This encodes CASSPPGRQDGYTF. Using reference TRBV18 and TRBJ1-2 for the parts outside the CDR3, the full variable domain is NAGVMQNPRHLVRRRGQEARLRCSPMKGHSHVYWYRQLPEEGLKFMVYLQKENIIDESGMPKERFSAEFPKEGPSILRIQQVVRGDSAAYFCASSPPGRQDGYTFGSGTRLTVV.

The V and J genes are TRBV9 and TRBJ2-2; no definite D call. Germline-derived CDR1 and CDR2 are SGDLS and YYNGEE. The CDR3 extends over 16 amino acids. Trimming removed 1 base from V and 5 bases from J, with 15 bases in between. The CDR3 DNA reads TGTGCCAGCAGCGTAACCTCCTCCCGGAGAACCGGGGAGCTGTTTTTT. Protein sequence: CASSVTSSRRTGELFF.

This chain links TRBV7-9 with TRBJ2-2, with 7 bases identical to TRBD2. This CDR3 region has 14 residues. In germline, CDR1 is SEHNR, CDR2 FQNEAQ (reference sequence). The trim removed 7 bases at V and 1 base at J, leaving 3 bases unmatched. CDR3 nucleotide sequence: TGTGCCAGCATGACTAGCCAGAACACCGGGGAGCTGTTTTTT. This encodes CASMTSQNTGELFF. The complete variable domain, with remaining parts taken from reference TRBV7-9 and TRBJ2-2, reads DTGVSQNPRHKITKRGQNVTFRCDPISEHNRLYWYRQTLGQGPEFLTYFQNEAQLEKSRLLSDRFSAERPKGSFSTLEIQRTEQGDSAMYLCASMTSQNTGELFFGEGSRLTVL.

The rearrangement uses TRBV5-6 and TRBJ2-2, with 8 bases identical to TRBD1. CDR3 length: 18 residues. V lost 0 bases, J lost 5 bases, and 12 bases stayed unmatched. Looked up from germline, CDR1 is SGHDT and CDR2 is YYEEEE. CDR3 region: CASSLVRSGGDRTGELFF. As DNA, the CDR3 is TGTGCCAGCAGCTTGGTTAGGTCAGGGGGCGATAGAACCGGGGAGCTGTTTTTT.

V usage is TRBV6-2 or TRBV6-3 and J usage is TRBJ1-1, with 7 bases fitting TRBD1. The germline V gene has CDR1 MNHEY and CDR2 SVGEGT. The CDR3 is made up of 13 amino acids. V was clipped by 5 bases and J by 9 bases; unmatched bases: 9. The CDR3 nucleotides are TGTGCCAGCAGTATCACTCGGACAGGACAAGCTTTCTTT. Protein: CASSITRTGQAFF.

The chain has TRBV30 and TRBJ1-6; 7 bases match TRBD1. V dropped 6 bases and J dropped 6; count of bases not matched to a gene: 8. This CDR3 spans 14 amino acids. CDR1 is GTSNPN, CDR2 SVGIG, per germline (reference sequence). CDR3: CACQGDSFNSPLHF. The DNA of the CDR3 is TGTGCCTGCCAAGGGGACAGTTTTAATTCACCCCTCCACTTT.

The chain combines TRBV4-3 with TRBJ2-3, with 7 bases aligning to TRBD1. With 2 bases clipped from V and 1 base from J, the junction kept 9 bases outside the gene matches. CDR1 and CDR2 from the germline V gene are LGHNA and YSLEER. CDR3 length: 17 amino acids. CDR3 bases: TGCGCCAGCAGCCAAAGTTACACAGGGGCAGGCACAGATACGCAGTATTTT. Translation gives CASSQSYTGAGTDTQYF.

The rearrangement uses TRBV30 and TRBJ1-5; D call uncertain. CDR3 length: 12 residues. Germline loops: CDR1 GTSNPN, CDR2 SVGIG (reference sequence). V was shortened by 0 bases and J by 6 bases, with 6 bases between the two germline ends. The DNA of the CDR3 is TGTGCCTGGAGTGTCGGGGTTCAGCCCCAGCATTTT. Translating gives CAWSVGVQPQHF.

The J gene is TRBJ1-2, the V gene TRBV4-1; D remains ambiguous. V was pared by 1 base and J by 3 bases, with 9 bases between. This CDR3 has 14 amino acids. Germline-derived CDR1 and CDR2 are MGHRA and YSYEKL. CDR3 loop: CASSQVQAHYGYTF. In DNA form, the CDR3 reads TGCGCCAGCAGCCAAGTTCAGGCTCACTATGGCTACACCTTC.

V is TRBV6-2 or TRBV6-3 and J is TRBJ1-2, with 7 nucleotides matching TRBD1. This CDR3 contains 16 residues. With V trimmed by 0 bases and J by 2 bases, 6 bases remained unmatched. Germline V CDR1 and CDR2: MNHEY, SVGEGT. The CDR3 protein is CASSYSKGAGNYGYTF. The CDR3 DNA follows: TGTGCCAGCAGTTACTCGAAGGGGGCCGGAAACTATGGCTACACCTTC.

The V gene is TRBV30, the J gene TRBJ1-6; D remains ambiguous. Germline CDR1 GTSNPN, CDR2 SVGIG (reference sequence). The CDR3 is 13 amino acids. The ends were cut back, 3 bases at V and 9 bases at J, with 12 bases in the middle. Here the CDR3 DNA reads TGTGCCTGGAGCGTTAAGGGCTTTTCACCCCTCCACTTT. This translates into CAWSVKGFSPLHF.

CDR3: CASSPGQTYYGYTF. Here the CDR3 DNA reads TGTGCCAGCTCACCAGGACAGACATACTATGGCTACACCTTC. The chain links TRBV18 to TRBJ1-2, with a weak D call TRBD1 (6 bases). The CDR3 has 14 amino acids. Germline CDR1 KGHSH, CDR2 LQKENI. V lost 2 bases and J 3 bases, leaving 10 bases between the germline ends.

This clone showed up just a few times. This chain uses TRBV2 with TRBJ1-1; 10 bases line up with TRBD1. With V trimmed by 6 bases and J by 4 bases, 5 bases remained unmatched. CDR1 is SNHLY and CDR2 is FYNNEI in the germline V gene. This CDR3 spans 14 amino acids. CDR3 region: CASSDRGLGTEAFF. In DNA form, the CDR3 reads TGTGCCAGCAGCGACAGGGGGCTCGGCACTGAAGCTTTCTTT. Supplemented by reference TRBV2 and TRBJ1-1, the full variable domain reads EPEVTQTPSHQVTQMGQEVILRCVPISNHLYFYWYRQILGQKVEFLVSFYNNEISEKSEIFDDQFSVERPDGSNFTLKIRSTKLEDSAMYFCASSDRGLGTEAFFGQGTRLTVV.

The rearrangement links TRBV19 to TRBJ1-5, with TRBD1 matching over 10 bases. The germline V gene encodes CDR1 LNHDA and CDR2 SQIVND (reference sequence). Trimming removed 4 bases from V and 0 bases from J; junction bases left unmatched: 9. This CDR3 region has 18 residues. CDR3 loop: CASSTYLRDRGSNQPQHF. As DNA, the CDR3 is TGTGCCAGTAGTACTTACCTCCGGGACAGGGGTAGCAATCAGCCCCAGCATTTT.

This chain links TRBV18 with TRBJ1-5, with a tentative D call TRBD1 (5 bases). The CDR3 has 14 amino acids. CDR1 and CDR2 from the germline V gene are KGHSH and LQKENI. The V end lost 6 bases, the J end lost 2 bases, and 11 bases lay between the germline ends. In DNA form, the CDR3 reads TGTGCCAGCTCGGATCAGGGTGGCAATCAGCCCCAGCATTTT. Translated: CASSDQGGNQPQHF.

This chain joins TRBV6-2 or TRBV6-3 and TRBJ1-4, with D unresolved. Trimming took 4 bases from V and 8 from J, leaving 14 bases between them. This CDR3 region has 14 residues. Germline V CDR1 and CDR2: MNHEY, SVGEGT. The DNA for the CDR3 is TGTGCCAGCAGTTTTTTATGGGGAGGCGAAAAACTGTTTTTT. Its translation is CASSFLWGGEKLFF.

The sample holds a few counts of this clone. V gene TRBV4-1 combines with J gene TRBJ2-7; the D is unclear. This CDR3 region has 15 residues. The germline V gene encodes CDR1 MGHRA and CDR2 YSYEKL. The V end was cut by 0 bases, the J end by 7 bases, with 16 bases between. CDR3: CASSQDLASRGEQYF. The CDR3 nucleotides are TGCGCCAGCAGCCAAGATTTGGCTTCTCGTGGGGAGCAGTACTTC.

This rearrangement joins TRBV5-1 to TRBJ1-3; TRBD1 is a possible D gene (6 bases). Germline CDR1 and CDR2: SGHRS and YFSETQ. This CDR3 is 15 amino acids long. The germline V and J ends were trimmed by 4 bases and 4 bases, with 15 bases remaining between them. The CDR3 protein is CASSPRGAGGNTIYF. In nucleotides, the CDR3 is TGCGCCAGCAGCCCTCGGGGGGCCGGGGGAAACACCATATATTTT. The entire variable domain, with the rest obtained from reference TRBV5-1 and TRBJ1-3, is as follows: KAGVTQTPRYLIKTRGQQVTLSCSPISGHRSVSWYQQTPGQGLQFLFEYFSETQRNKGNFPGRFSGRQFSNSRSEMNVSTLELGDSALYLCASSPRGAGGNTIYFGEGSWLTVV.

This clone came up a few times. The J gene is TRBJ1-2, the V gene TRBV7-9; TRBD1 is a possible D gene (6 bases). The germline V gene encodes CDR1 SEHNR and CDR2 FQNEAQ (reference sequence). The CDR3 runs to 16 residues. Trimming left V 5 bases short and J 0 bases short, with 16 bases between. CDR3 nucleotides: TGTGCCAGCAGCCGGAGAGGGGGACTAGCTAACTATGGCTACACCTTC. Translation: CASSRRGGLANYGYTF. Full variable domain (rest looked up from reference TRBV7-9 and TRBJ1-2): DTGVSQNPRHKITKRGQNVTFRCDPISEHNRLYWYRQTLGQGPEFLTYFQNEAQLEKSRLLSDRFSAERPKGSFSTLEIQRTEQGDSAMYLCASSRRGGLANYGYTFGSGTRLTVV.

This chain connects TRBV7-8 to TRBJ2-7, with TRBD1 as a possible D gene (5 bases). V shed 6 bases and J shed 6 bases, with 18 bases lying between them. CDR1 and CDR2 (germline): SGHVS, FQNEAQ. The CDR3 has 14 amino acids. The CDR3 loop reads CASSSVEAGPEQYF. CDR3 in DNA: TGTGCCAGCAGTTCCGTAGAGGCAGGGCCCGAGCAGTACTTC.

The genes are TRBV4-1 and TRBJ1-4, with 11 bases matching TRBD1. The CDR3 is 15 amino acids. The germline CDR1 and CDR2 sequences are MGHRA and YSYEKL. V lost 2 bases and J lost 10; bases outside the gene matches: 6. CDR3 loop: CASSQPGTGGRKLFF. The CDR3 nucleotides read TGCGCCAGCAGCCAACCCGGGACAGGGGGGAGAAAACTGTTTTTT.

The chain joins TRBV10-2 to TRBJ2-5, with D perhaps matching TRBD1 or TRBD2 (6 bases each). This CDR3 comprises 14 residues. Trimming took 0 bases from V and 5 from J, leaving 10 bases between them. The V gene's germline CDR1 is WSHSY and CDR2 SAAADI. The CDR3 nucleotides read TGCGCCAGCAGTGAGTCTGGGGGGCGGGAGACCCAGTACTTC. Residues: CASSESGGRETQYF.

The chain is built from TRBV6-5 and TRBJ1-5; TRBD1 matches at 7 bases. The CDR3 runs to 15 residues. Trimming removed 4 bases from V and 7 bases from J; junction bases left unmatched: 10. Per the germline V gene, CDR1 is MNHEY and CDR2 is SVGAGI. The CDR3 region is CASSFTRQGRQPQHF. In nucleotides, the CDR3 is TGTGCCAGCAGTTTCACCCGACAGGGTAGGCAGCCCCAGCATTTT.

This chain connects TRBV20-1 to TRBJ1-2; D uncertain. There are 11 residues in the CDR3. Trimming shortened V by 5 bases and J by 0 bases, and 4 bases separated the two germline ends. Germline CDR1 DFQATT, CDR2 SNEGSKA (reference sequence). The CDR3 nucleotides are TGCAGTGCTTTGGCTAACTATGGCTACACCTTC. Translation: CSALANYGYTF.